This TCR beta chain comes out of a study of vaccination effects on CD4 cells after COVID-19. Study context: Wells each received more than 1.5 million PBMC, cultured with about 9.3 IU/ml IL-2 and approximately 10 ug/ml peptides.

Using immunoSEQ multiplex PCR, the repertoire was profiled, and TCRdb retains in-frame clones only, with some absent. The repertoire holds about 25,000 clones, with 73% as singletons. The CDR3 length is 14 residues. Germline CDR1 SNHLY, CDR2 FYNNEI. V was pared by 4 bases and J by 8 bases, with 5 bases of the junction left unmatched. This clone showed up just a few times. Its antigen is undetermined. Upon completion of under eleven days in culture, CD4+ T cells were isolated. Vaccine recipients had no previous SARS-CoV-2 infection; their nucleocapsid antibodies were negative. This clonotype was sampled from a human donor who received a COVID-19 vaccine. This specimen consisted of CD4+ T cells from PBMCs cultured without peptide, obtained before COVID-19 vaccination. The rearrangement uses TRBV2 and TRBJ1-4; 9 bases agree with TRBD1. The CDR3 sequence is CASSATGGKEKLFF. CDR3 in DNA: TGTGCCAGCAGTGCGACAGGGGGAAAAGAAAAACTGTTTTTT.